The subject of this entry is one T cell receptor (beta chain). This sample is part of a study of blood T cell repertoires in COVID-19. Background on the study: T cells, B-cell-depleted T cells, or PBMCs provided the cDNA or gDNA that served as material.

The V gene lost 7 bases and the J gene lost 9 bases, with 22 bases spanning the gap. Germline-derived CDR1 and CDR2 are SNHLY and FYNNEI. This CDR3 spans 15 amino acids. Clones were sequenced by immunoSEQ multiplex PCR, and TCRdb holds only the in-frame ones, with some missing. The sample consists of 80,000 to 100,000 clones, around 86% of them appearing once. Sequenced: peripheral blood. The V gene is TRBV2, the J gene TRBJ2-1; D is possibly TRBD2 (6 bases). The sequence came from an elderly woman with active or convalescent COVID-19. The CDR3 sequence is CASTRDGGVKVEQFF. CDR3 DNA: TGTGCCAGCACCAGGGACGGAGGGGTGAAGGTTGAGCAGTTCTTC.